Reported below is one T cell receptor beta chain. This sample was included in a study of technical replicates of blood from a few donors. The method was immunoSEQ multiplex PCR; TCRdb's version includes in-frame clones alone and lacks a portion of them. In the table there are about 68,000 clones, 95% to 97% of which are singletons. The CDR3 contains 18 residues. Trimming cost V 1 base and J 6 bases, with 22 bases left between them. Germline V CDR1 and CDR2: SGHNT, YYREEE (reference sequence). The chain has TRBV5-4 and TRBJ1-4; unclear D gene. Material for sequencing was T cells isolated from PBMCs. This sequence was found in a human donor in good health. As DNA, the CDR3 is TGTGCCAGCAGCTTGTTTGGCGGATTTAGGTCACCTGATGAAAAACTGTTTTTT. Amino acid sequence: CASSLFGGFRSPDEKLFF. Supplemented by reference TRBV5-4 and TRBJ1-4, the full variable domain reads ETGVTQSPTHLIKTRGQQVTLRCSSQSGHNTVSWYQQALGQGPQFIFQYYREEENGRGNFPPRFSGLQFPNYSSELNVNALELDDSALYLCASSLFGGFRSPDEKLFFGSGTQLSVL.